These 3 T cell receptor beta chains originate from one sample sequenced in a study of STAT3 mutations in large granular lymphocyte leukemia. Study-wide findings and caveats: In T-cell large granular lymphocyte leukemia, about half of patients showed multiple immunodominant subclonotypes.

The method was immunoSEQ multiplex PCR; TCRdb's version includes in-frame clones alone and lacks a portion of them. This sample has about 3,800 clones, with about two fifths found just once. These receptors' targets are unknown. Sequencing was done on a sample of peripheral blood mononuclear cells. The receptors here all came from a man between 60 and 70 years old with T-cell large granular lymphocyte leukemia. Some clones in this sample may be carry-over from other donors' samples.

The chain links TRBV18 to TRBJ2-5, with D uncertain. The CDR3 has 14 amino acids. CDR1 is KGHSH and CDR2 is LQKENI in the germline V gene. V lost 1 base and J lost 1, with 7 bases in between. CDR3: CASSPRQTQETQYF. Here the CDR3 DNA reads TGTGCCAGCTCACCACGGCAGACCCAAGAGACCCAGTACTTC. Using reference TRBV18 and TRBJ2-5 for the parts outside the CDR3, the full variable domain is NAGVMQNPRHLVRRRGQEARLRCSPMKGHSHVYWYRQLPEEGLKFMVYLQKENIIDESGMPKERFSAEFPKEGPSILRIQQVVRGDSAAYFCASSPRQTQETQYFGPGTRLLVL.

This clone was seen only a few times. The chain combines TRBV7-9 with TRBJ1-1; D unclear. The germline gives CDR1 SEHNR, CDR2 FQNEAQ (reference sequence). The CDR3 covers 14 residues. Trimming left V 1 base short and J 1 base short, with 7 bases between. CDR3 protein: CASSLGSGNTEAFF. In DNA form, the CDR3 reads TGTGCCAGCAGCTTAGGGTCAGGGAACACTGAAGCTTTCTTT.

The chain employs TRBV11-2 and TRBJ1-2; D gene ambiguous. This CDR3 region has 13 residues. The germline V gene encodes CDR1 SGHAT and CDR2 FQNNGV. Trimming took 1 base from V and 5 from J, leaving 8 bases between them. The CDR3 region is CASSLGGKYGYTF. In DNA, the CDR3 is TGTGCCAGCAGCTTAGGAGGGAAATATGGCTACACCTTC.